The TCR beta chain under discussion was sequenced for a study of blood T cell repertoires in COVID-19. As for the study in general: There were acute and convalescent COVID-19 samples, and they came from the United States, Italy and Spain. PBMCs, B-cell-depleted T cells, or T cells were the source of the cDNA or gDNA that made up the material.

Original handling: Scientists estimated how many nucleated cells there were by amplifying reference gene primers. The data were produced by immunoSEQ multiplex PCR, yet TCRdb's version contains in-frame clones alone and is incomplete. V, J and clone size were drawn from that table, and D and trimming were deduced from the DNA. In the table there are about 260,000 clones, 85% to 90% of which are singletons. The CDR3 totals 15 residues. V was pared by 3 bases and J by 4 bases, with 16 bases between. Germline loops: CDR1 SGHDT, CDR2 YYEEEE. V is TRBV5-6 and J is TRBJ1-2; TRBD1 is a possible D gene (5 bases). Sequenced: peripheral blood. The receptor was isolated from a woman aged 40 to 50 with acute or convalescent COVID-19. The CDR3 loop is CASSSPLVGVYGYTF. CDR3 sequence (DNA): TGTGCCAGCAGCTCTCCCCTGGTAGGGGTCTATGGCTACACCTTC.